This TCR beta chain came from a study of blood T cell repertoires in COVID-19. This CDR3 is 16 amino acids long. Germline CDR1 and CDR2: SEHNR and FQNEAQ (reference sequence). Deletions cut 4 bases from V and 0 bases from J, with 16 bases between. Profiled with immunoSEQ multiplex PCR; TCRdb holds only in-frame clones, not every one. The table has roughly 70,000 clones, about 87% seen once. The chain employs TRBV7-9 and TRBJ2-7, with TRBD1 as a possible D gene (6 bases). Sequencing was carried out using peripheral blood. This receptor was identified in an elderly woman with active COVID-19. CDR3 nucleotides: TGTGCCAGCAGCTCCACTCTAGGGGGAGCCTCCTACGAGCAGTACTTC. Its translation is CASSSTLGGASYEQYF. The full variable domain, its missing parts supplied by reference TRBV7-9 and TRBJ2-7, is DTGVSQNPRHKITKRGQNVTFRCDPISEHNRLYWYRQTLGQGPEFLTYFQNEAQLEKSRLLSDRFSAERPKGSFSTLEIQRTEQGDSAMYLCASSSTLGGASYEQYFGPGTRLTVT.